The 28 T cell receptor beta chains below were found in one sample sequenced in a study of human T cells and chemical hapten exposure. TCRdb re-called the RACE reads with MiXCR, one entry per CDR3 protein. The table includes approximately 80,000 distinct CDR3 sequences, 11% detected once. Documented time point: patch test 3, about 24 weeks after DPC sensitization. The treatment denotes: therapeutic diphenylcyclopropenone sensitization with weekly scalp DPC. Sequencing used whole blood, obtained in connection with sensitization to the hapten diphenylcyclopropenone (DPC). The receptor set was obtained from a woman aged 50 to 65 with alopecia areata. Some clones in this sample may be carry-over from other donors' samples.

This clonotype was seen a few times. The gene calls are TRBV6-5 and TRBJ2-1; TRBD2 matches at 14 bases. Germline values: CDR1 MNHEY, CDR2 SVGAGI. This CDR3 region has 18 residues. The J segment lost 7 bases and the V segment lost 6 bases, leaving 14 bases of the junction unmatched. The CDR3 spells CASSLPGTSGRRVNEQFF. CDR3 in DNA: TGTGCCAGCAGCCTCCCCGGGACTAGCGGGAGAAGGGTAAATGAGCAGTTCTTC.

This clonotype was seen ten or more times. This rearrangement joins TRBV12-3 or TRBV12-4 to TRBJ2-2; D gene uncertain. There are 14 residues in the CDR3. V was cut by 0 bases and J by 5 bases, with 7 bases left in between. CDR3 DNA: TGTGCCAGCAGTTTAGCGATGGGGACCGGGGAGCTGTTTTTT. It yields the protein CASSLAMGTGELFF.

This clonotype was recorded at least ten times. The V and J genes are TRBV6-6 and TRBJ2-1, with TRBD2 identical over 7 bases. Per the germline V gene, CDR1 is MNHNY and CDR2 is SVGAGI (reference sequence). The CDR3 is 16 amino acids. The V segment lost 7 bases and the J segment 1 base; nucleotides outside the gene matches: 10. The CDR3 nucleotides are TGTGCCAGCACGAACCCGGGACTACCGTCCTACAATGAGCAGTTCTTC. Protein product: CASTNPGLPSYNEQFF.

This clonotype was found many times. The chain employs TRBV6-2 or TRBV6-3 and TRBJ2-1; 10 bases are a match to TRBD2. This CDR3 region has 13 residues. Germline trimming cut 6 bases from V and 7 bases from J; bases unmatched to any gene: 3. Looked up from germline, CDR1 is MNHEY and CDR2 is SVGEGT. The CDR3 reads CASSLAGVNEQFF. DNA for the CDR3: TGTGCCAGCAGCCTAGCGGGAGTTAATGAGCAGTTCTTC.

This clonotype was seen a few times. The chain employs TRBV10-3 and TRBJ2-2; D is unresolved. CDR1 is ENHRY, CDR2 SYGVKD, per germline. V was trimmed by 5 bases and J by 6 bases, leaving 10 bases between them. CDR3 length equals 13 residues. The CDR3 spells CAISHVGSGELFF. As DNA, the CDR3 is TGTGCCATCAGTCACGTGGGCTCCGGGGAGCTGTTTTTT.

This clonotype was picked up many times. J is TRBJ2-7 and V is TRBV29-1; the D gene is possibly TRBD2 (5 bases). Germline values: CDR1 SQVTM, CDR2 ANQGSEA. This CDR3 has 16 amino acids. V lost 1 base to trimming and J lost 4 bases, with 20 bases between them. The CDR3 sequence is CSVEGLAKGDSYEQYF. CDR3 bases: TGCAGCGTTGAAGGGCTCGCAAAGGGAGACTCGTACGAGCAGTACTTC.

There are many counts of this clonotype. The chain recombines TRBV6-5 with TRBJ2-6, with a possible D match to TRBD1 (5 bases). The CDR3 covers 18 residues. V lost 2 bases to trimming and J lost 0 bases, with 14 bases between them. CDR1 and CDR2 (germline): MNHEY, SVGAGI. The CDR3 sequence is CASSYGAPYFSGANVLTF. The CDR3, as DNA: TGTGCCAGCAGTTACGGGGCGCCGTATTTCTCTGGGGCCAACGTCCTGACTTTC.

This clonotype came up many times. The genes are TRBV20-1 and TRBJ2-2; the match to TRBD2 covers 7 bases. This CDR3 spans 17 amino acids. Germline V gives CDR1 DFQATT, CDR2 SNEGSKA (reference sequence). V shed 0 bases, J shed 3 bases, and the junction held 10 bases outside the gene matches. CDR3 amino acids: CSARDSGLDSYTGELFF. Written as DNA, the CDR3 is TGCAGTGCTAGAGATTCAGGACTAGATTCGTACACCGGGGAGCTGTTTTTT.

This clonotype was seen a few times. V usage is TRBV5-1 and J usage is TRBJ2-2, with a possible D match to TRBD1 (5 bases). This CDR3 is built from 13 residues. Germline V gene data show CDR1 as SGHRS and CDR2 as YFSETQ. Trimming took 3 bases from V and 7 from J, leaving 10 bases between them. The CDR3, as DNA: TGCGCCAGCAGCTCGCAGGGTGTCGGGGAGCTGTTTTTT. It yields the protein CASSSQGVGELFF.

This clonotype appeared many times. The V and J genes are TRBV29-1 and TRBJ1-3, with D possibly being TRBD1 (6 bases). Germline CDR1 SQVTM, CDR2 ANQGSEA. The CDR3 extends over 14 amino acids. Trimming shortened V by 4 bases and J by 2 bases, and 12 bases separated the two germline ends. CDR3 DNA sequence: TGCAGCGTTGCCCTGGGGGCTCCTGGAAACACCATATATTTT. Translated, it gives CSVALGAPGNTIYF. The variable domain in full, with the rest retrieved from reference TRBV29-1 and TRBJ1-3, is SAVISQKPSRDICQRGTSLTIQCQVDSQVTMMFWYRQQPGQSLTLIATANQGSEATYESGFVIDKFPISRPNLTFSTLTVSNMSPEDSSIYLCSVALGAPGNTIYFGEGSWLTVV.

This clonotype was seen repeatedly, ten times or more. CDR3 loop: CASSHGTSVGQETQYF. CDR3 nucleotide sequence: TGTGCCAGCAGCCACGGGACTAGCGTGGGCCAAGAGACCCAGTACTTC. The V gene is TRBV7-2, the J gene TRBJ2-5; TRBD2 matches 10 bases. This CDR3 is built from 16 residues. Germline CDR1 and CDR2: SGHTA and FQGNSA. Trimming took 5 bases from V and 1 from J; bases not matched to a gene: 7.

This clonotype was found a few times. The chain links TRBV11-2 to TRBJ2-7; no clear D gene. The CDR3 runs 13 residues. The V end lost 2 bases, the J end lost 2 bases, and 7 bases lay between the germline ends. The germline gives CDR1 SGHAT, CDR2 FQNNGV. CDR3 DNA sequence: TGTGCCAGCAGCTTAAGTGGGGCCTACGAGCAGTACTTC. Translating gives CASSLSGAYEQYF.

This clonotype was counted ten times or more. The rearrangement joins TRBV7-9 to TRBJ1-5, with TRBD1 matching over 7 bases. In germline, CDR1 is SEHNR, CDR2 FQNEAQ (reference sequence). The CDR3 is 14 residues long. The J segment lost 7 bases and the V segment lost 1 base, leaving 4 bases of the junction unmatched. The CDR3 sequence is CASSLVRGRQPQHF. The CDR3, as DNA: TGTGCCAGCAGCTTAGTGAGGGGGCGGCAGCCCCAGCATTTT.

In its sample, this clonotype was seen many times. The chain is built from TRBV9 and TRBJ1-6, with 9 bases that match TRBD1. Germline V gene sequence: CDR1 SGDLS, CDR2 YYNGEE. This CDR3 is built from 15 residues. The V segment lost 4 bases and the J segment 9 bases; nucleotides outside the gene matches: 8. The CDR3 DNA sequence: TGTGCCAGCAGCCCCCGCACAGGGGGCGGTTCACCCCTCCACTTT. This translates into CASSPRTGGGSPLHF.

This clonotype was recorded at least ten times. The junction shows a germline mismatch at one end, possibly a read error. The CDR3 nucleotides read TGTGCTAGCAGCCCGGCGGGGACAGAAGAGACCCAGTACTTC. It codes for CASSPAGTEETQYF. This chain links TRBV7-7 with TRBJ2-5, with D perhaps TRBD1 (7 bases). The CDR3 consists of 14 residues. CDR1 and CDR2 from the germline V gene are SSHAT and FNYEAQ (reference sequence).

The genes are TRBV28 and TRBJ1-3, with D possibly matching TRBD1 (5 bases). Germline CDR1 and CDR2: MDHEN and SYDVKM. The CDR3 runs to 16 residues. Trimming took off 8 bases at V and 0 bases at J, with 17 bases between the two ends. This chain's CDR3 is CASGKPGLSSGNTIYF. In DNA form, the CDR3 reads TGTGCCAGCGGAAAACCGGGACTGAGCTCTGGAAACACCATATATTTT.

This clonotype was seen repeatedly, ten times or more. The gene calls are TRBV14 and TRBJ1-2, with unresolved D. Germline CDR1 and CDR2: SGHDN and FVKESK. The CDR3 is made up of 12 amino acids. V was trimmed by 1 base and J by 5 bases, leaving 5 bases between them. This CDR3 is CASSQARYGYTF. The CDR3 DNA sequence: TGTGCCAGCAGCCAAGCACGGTATGGCTACACCTTC. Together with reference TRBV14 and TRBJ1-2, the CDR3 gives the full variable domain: EAGVTQFPSHSVIEKGQTVTLRCDPISGHDNLYWYRRVMGKEIKFLLHFVKESKQDESGMPNNRFLAERTGGTYSTLKVQPAELEDSGVYFCASSQARYGYTFGSGTRLTVV.

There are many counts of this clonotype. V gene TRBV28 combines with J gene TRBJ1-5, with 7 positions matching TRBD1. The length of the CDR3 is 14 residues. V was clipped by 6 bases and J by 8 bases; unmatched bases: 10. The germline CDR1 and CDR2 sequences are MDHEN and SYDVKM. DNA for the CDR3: TGTGCCAGCAGAATACAGGGGAGAAGTGAGCCCCAGCATTTT. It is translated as CASRIQGRSEPQHF.

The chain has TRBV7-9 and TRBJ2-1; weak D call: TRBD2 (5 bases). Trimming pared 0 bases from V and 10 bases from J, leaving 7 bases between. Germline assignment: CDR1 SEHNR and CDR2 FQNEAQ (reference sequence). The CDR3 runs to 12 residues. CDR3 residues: CASSLAPGEQFF. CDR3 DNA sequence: TGTGCCAGCAGCTTAGCGCCGGGGGAGCAGTTCTTC.

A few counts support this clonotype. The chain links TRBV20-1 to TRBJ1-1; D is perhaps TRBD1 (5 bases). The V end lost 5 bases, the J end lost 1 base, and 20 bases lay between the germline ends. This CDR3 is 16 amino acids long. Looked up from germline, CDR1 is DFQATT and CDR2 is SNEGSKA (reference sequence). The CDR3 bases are TGCAGTGCTCCCTTCGGGGGTCCCCCTCGGAACACTGAAGCTTTCTTT. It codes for CSAPFGGPPRNTEAFF.

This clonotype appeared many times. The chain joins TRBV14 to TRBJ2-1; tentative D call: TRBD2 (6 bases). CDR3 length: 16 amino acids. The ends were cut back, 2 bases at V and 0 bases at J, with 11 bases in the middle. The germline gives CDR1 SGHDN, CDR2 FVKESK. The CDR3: CASSQLALTSYNEQFF. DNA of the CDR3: TGTGCCAGCAGCCAACTAGCGCTTACCTCCTACAATGAGCAGTTCTTC.

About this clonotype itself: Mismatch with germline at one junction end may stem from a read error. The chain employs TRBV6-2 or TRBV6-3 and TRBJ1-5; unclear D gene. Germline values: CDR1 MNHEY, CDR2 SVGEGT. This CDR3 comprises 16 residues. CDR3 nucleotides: TGTGCCACCCGCGGGGAGGGCCTCCTTAGCCATCAGCCCCAGCATTTT. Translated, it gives CATRGEGLLSHQPQHF.

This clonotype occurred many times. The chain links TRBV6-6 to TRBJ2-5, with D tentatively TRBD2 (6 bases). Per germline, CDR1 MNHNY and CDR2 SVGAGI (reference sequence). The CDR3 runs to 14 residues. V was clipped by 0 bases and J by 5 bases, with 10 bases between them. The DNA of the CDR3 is TGTGCCAGCAGTTACTCAGGAGGGACGGAGACCCAGTACTTC. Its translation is CASSYSGGTETQYF.

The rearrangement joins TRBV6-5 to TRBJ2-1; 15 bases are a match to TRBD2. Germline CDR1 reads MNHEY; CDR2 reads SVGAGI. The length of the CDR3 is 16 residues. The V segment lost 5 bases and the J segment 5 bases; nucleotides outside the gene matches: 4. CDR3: CASSPGLAGGDNEQFF. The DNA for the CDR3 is TGTGCCAGCAGTCCGGGACTAGCGGGAGGAGACAATGAGCAGTTCTTC.

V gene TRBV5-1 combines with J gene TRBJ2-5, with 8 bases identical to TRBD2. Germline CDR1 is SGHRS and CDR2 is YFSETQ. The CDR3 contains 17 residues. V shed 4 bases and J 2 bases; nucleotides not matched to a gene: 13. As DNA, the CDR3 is TGCGCCAGCAGCCCCACCCCGACTAGCGTGGGGCAAGAGACCCAGTACTTC. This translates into CASSPTPTSVGQETQYF.

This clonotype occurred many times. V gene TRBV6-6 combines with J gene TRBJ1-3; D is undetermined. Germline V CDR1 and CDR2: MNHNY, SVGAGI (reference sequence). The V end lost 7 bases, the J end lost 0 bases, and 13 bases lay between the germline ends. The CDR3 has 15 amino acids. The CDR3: CASTDRRVSGNTIYF. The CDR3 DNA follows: TGTGCCAGCACAGATCGGCGGGTCTCTGGAAACACCATATATTTT.

The CDR3: CASSLGRLTSTDTQYF. The CDR3 DNA is TGTGCCAGCAGCTTAGGGCGGTTAACTAGCACAGATACGCAGTATTTT. The rearrangement uses TRBV11-2 and TRBJ2-3; D is unresolved. The CDR3 totals 16 residues. V dropped 1 base and J dropped 0 bases, with 11 bases sitting between them. Germline V gives CDR1 SGHAT, CDR2 FQNNGV.

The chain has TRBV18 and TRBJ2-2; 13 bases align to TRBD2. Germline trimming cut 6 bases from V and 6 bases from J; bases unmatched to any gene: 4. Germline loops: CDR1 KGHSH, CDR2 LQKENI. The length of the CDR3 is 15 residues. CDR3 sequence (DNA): TGTGCCAGCTCCGGACTAGCGGGAGACTCCGGGGAGCTGTTTTTT. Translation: CASSGLAGDSGELFF.